The present TCR beta chain was sequenced within a study of CD8 T cells in ankylosing spondylitis. General study findings and limits: Earlier reports found some motif variants in synovial fluid and blood in reactive arthritis. Typical of ankylosing spondylitis blood, it appeared, was a TCR beta motif of eight highly homologous variants.

This clonotype appeared many times. Its antigen is unknown. This CDR3 has 13 amino acids. CDR1 MDHEN and CDR2 SYDVKM come from the germline V gene. The V gene lost 7 bases and the J gene lost 5 bases, with 11 bases spanning the gap. Via MiXCR, TCRdb re-called the 5' RACE reads, giving one row per CDR3 protein. Altogether some 220,000 distinct CDR3 sequences are present, roughly a tenth being singletons, with the ten largest covering roughly 2.5%. Sequencing input: blood, either unsorted or a sorted T cell fraction (not recorded which). This receptor was identified in a male donor with ankylosing spondylitis or in good health (not recorded which). The rearrangement links TRBV28 to TRBJ2-2; D is possibly TRBD2 (6 bases). The CDR3 sequence: CASTYSGTGELFF. CDR3 bases: TGTGCCAGCACCTACAGCGGGACCGGGGAGCTGTTTTTT. The complete variable domain, with remaining parts taken from reference TRBV28 and TRBJ2-2, reads DVKVTQSSRYLVKRTGEKVFLECVQDMDHENMFWYRQDPGLGLRLIYFSYDVKMKEKGDIPEGYSVSREKKERFSLILESASTNQTSMYLCASTYSGTGELFFGEGSRLTVL.